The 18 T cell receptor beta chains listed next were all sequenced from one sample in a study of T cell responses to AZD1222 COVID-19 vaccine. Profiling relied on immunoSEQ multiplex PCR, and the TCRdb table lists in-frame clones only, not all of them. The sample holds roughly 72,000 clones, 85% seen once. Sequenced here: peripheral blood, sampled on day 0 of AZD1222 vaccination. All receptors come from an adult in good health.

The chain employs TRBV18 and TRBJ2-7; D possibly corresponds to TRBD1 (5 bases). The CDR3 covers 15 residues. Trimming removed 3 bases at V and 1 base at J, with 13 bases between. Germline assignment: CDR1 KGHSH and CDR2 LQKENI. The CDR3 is CASSPGGDRSYEQYF. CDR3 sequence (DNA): TGTGCCAGCTCACCCGGCGGTGACAGATCCTACGAGCAGTACTTC.

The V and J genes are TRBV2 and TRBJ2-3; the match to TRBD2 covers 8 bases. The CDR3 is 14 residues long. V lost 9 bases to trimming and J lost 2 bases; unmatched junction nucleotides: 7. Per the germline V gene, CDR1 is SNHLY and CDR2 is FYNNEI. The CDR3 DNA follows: TGTGCCAGAGACTTAGCGGGGAACACAGATACGCAGTATTTT. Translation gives CARDLAGNTDTQYF.

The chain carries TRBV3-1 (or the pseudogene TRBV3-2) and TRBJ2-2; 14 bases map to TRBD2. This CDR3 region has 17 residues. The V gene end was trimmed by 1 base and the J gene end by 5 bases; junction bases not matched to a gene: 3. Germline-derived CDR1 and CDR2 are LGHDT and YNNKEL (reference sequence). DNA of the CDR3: TGTGCCAGCAGCCAAGTCCGGACTAGCGGGGGGACCGGGGAGCTGTTTTTT. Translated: CASSQVRTSGGTGELFF.

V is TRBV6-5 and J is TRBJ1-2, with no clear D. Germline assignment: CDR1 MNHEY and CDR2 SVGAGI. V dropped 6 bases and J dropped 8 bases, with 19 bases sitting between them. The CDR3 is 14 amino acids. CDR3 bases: TGTGCCAGCAGCTCTAGTACGGGCTTGGACGGCTACACCTTC. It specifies CASSSSTGLDGYTF.

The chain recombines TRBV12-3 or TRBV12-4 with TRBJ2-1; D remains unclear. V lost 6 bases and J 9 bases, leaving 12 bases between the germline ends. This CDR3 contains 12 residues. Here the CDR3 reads CASRPNMGEQFF. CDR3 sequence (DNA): TGTGCCAGCAGACCCAATATGGGTGAGCAGTTCTTC.

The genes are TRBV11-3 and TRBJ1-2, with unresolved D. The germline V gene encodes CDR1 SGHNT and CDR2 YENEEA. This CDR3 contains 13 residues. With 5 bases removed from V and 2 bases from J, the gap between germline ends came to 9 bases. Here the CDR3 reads CASSHVLNYGYTF. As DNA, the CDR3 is TGTGCCAGCAGCCATGTCTTAAACTATGGCTACACCTTC.

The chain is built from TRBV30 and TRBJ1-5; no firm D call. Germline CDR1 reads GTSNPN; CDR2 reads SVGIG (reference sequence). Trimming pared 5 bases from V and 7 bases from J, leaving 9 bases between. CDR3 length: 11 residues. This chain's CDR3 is CAWGLGQPQHF. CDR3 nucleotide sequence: TGTGCCTGGGGGTTGGGGCAGCCCCAGCATTTT.

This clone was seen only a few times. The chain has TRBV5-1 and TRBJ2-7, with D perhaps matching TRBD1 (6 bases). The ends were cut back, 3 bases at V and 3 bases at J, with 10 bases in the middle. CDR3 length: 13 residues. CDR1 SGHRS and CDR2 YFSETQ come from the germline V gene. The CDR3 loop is CASSYTGSYEQYF. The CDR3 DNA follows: TGCGCCAGCAGCTACACAGGGAGCTACGAGCAGTACTTC. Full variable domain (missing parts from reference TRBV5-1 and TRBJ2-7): KAGVTQTPRYLIKTRGQQVTLSCSPISGHRSVSWYQQTPGQGLQFLFEYFSETQRNKGNFPGRFSGRQFSNSRSEMNVSTLELGDSALYLCASSYTGSYEQYFGPGTRLTVT.

CDR3 loop: CASSQRGLAGGTDTQYF. In nucleotides, the CDR3 is TGTGCCAGCAGCCAAAGAGGACTAGCGGGCGGCACAGATACGCAGTATTTT. The chain is built from TRBV5-4 and TRBJ2-3; 11 bases fit TRBD2. CDR1 and CDR2 from the germline V gene are SGHNT and YYREEE (reference sequence). J lost 1 base, V lost 4 bases, and 8 bases had no gene match. This CDR3 contains 17 residues. The entire variable domain, with the rest obtained from reference TRBV5-4 and TRBJ2-3, is as follows: ETGVTQSPTHLIKTRGQQVTLRCSSQSGHNTVSWYQQALGQGPQFIFQYYREEENGRGNFPPRFSGLQFPNYSSELNVNALELDDSALYLCASSQRGLAGGTDTQYFGPGTRLTVL.

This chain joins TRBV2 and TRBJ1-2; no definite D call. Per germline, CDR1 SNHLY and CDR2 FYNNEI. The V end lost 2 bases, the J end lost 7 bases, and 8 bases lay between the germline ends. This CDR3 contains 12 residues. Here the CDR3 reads CASSESVGGYTF. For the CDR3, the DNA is TGTGCCAGCAGTGAAAGCGTAGGTGGCTACACCTTC.

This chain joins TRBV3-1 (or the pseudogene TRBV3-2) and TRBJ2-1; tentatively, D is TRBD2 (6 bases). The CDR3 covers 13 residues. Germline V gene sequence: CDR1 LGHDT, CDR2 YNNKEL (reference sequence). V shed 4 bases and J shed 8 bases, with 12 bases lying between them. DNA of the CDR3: TGTGCCAGCAGCCGAGGAGGGTTCGATGAGCAGTTCTTC. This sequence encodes CASSRGGFDEQFF.

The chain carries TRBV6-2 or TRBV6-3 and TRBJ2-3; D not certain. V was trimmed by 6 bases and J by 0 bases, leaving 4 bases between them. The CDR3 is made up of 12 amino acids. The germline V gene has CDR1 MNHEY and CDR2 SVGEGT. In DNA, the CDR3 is TGTGCCAGCAGCCCAAGCACAGATACGCAGTATTTT. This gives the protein CASSPSTDTQYF.

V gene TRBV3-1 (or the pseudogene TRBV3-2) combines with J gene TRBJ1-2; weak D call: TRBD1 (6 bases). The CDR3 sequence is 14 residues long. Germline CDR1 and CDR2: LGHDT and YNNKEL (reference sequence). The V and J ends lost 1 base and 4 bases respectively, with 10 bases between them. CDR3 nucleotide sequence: TGTGCCAGCAGCCAAGCTCGAGGGGGCTATGGCTACACCTTC. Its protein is CASSQARGGYGYTF.

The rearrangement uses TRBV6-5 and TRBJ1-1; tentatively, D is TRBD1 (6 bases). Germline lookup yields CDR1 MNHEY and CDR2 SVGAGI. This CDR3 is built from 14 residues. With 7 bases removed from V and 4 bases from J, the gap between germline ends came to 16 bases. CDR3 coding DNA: TGTGCCAGCAACCATAGGGGGGTAGGCACTGAAGCTTTCTTT. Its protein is CASNHRGVGTEAFF.

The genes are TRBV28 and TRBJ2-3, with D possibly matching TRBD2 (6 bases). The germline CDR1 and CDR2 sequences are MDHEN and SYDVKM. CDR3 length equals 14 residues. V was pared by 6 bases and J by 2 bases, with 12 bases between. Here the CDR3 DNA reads TGTGCCAGCAGGCGGGGACTCTCCACAGATACGCAGTATTTT. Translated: CASRRGLSTDTQYF.

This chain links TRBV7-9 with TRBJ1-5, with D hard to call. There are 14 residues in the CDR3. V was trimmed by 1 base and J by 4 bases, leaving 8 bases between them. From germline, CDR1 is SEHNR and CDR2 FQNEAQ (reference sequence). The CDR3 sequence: CASSLGERNQPQHF. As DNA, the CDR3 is TGTGCCAGCAGCTTAGGGGAGAGGAATCAGCCCCAGCATTTT.

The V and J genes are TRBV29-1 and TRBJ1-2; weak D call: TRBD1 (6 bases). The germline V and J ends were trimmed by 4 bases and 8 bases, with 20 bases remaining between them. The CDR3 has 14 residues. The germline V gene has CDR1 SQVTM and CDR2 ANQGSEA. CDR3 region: CSVALLMGGQGYTF. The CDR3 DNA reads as TGCAGCGTTGCCTTGTTGATGGGGGGCCAAGGCTACACCTTC.

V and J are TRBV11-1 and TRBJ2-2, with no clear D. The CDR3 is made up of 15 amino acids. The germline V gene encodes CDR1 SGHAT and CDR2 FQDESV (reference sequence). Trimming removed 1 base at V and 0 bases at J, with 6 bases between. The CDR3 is CASSLVRSNTGELFF. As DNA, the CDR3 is TGTGCCAGCAGCTTAGTTAGATCGAACACCGGGGAGCTGTTTTTT.